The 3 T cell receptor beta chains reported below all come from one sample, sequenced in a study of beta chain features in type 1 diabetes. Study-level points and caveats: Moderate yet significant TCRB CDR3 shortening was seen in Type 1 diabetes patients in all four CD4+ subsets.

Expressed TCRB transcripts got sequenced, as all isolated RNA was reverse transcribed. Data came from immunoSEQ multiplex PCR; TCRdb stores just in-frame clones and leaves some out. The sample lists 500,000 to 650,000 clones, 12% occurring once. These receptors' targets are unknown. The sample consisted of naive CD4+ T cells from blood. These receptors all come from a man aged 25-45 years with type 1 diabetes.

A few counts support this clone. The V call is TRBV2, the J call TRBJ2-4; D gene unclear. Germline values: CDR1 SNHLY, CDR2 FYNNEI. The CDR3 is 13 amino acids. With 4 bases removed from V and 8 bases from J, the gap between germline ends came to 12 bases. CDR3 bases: TGTGCCAGCAGTGCCACGCTAAGGGACATTCAGTACTTC. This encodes CASSATLRDIQYF.

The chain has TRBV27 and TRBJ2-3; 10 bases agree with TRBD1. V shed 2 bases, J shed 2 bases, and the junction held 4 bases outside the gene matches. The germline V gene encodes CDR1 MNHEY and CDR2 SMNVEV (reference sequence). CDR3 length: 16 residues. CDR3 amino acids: CASSLMGQGFTDTQYF. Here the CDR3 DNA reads TGTGCCAGCAGTTTAATGGGACAGGGGTTCACAGATACGCAGTATTTT.

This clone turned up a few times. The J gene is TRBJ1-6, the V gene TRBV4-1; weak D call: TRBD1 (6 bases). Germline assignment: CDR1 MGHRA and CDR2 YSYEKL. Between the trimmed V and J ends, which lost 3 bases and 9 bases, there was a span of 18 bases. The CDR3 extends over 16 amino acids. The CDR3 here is CASSHVGRQVGSPLHF. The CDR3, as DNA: TGCGCCAGCAGCCATGTGGGTCGACAGGTCGGTTCACCCCTCCACTTT.